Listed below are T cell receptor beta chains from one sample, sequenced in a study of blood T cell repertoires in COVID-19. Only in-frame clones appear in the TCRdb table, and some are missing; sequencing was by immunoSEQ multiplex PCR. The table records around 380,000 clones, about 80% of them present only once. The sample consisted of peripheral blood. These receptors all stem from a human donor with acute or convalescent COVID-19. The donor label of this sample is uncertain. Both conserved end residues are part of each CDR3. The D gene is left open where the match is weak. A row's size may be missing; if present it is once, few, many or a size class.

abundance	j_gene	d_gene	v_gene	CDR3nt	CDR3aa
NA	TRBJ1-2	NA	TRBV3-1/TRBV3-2	TGTGCCAGCAGCCAAGCAACAGGGCGGAGTGGCTACACCTTC	CASSQATGRSGYTF
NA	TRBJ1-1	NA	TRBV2	TGTGCCAGCAGTACACAGGGCGTTGGGACTGAAGCTTTCTTT	CASSTQGVGTEAFF
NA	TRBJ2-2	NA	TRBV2	TGTGCCAGCAGGGTTTTAGGACAGTCAATCACCGGGGAGCTGTTTTTT	CASRVLGQSITGELFF
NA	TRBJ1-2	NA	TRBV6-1	TGTGCCAGCAGTGAAACGGTGGTCTATGGCTACACCTTC	CASSETVVYGYTF
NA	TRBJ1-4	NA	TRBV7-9	TGTGCCAGCAGCCCTACTCATCGCCGCAATGAAAAACTGTTTTTT	CASSPTHRRNEKLFF
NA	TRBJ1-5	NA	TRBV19	TGTGCCAGTAGTTCCAGGGATAGCAATCAGCCCCAGCATTTT	CASSSRDSNQPQHF
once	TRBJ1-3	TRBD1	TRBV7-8	TGTGCCAGCAGCCCCTCGGGACAGGGGGCTTTATCTGCTGGAAACACCATATATTTT	CASSPSGQGALSAGNTIYF
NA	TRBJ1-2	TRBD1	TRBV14	TGTGCCAGCAGCCAAGATTTACAGGGGTCTAAGGATGGCTACACCTTC	CASSQDLQGSKDGYTF
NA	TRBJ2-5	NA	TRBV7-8	TGTGCCAGCAGCCCGGCCAGGGGAGAGACCCAGTACTTC	CASSPARGETQYF
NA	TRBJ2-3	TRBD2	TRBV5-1	TGCGCCAGCAGCCTAGCGGGAGCGGGGACAGATACGCAGTATTTT	CASSLAGAGTDTQYF
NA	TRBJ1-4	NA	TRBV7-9	TGTGCCAGCAGCTTAACAGCGGACAATGAAAAACTGTTTTTT	CASSLTADNEKLFF
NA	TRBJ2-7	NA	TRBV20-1	TGCAGTGCTCCCCGGGCCTACGAGCAGTACTTC	CSAPRAYEQYF
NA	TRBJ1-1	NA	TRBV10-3	TGTGCCATCAGTGATGTAGGGGTGACTGAAGCTTTCTTT	CAISDVGVTEAFF
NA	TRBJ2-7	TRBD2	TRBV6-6	TGTGCCAGCAGTTACGGGACTAGCGGGACCCCCTACGAGCAGTACTTC	CASSYGTSGTPYEQYF
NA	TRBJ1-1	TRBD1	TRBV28	TGTGCCAGCAGTGCGACGCGACAGGGAGTCTTT	CASSATRQGVF
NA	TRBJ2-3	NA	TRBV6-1	TGTGCCAGCAGTGAAATACAGGGTTCCTCCACAGATACGCAGTATTTT	CASSEIQGSSTDTQYF
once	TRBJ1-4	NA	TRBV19	TGTGCCAGTAGTTCGTGGCAGGGGACCGAAAAACTGTTTTTT	CASSSWQGTEKLFF